The 11 T cell receptor beta chains given below trace back to one sample, sequenced in a study of T-cell reconstitution after alpha-beta-depleted transplantation in children. Unique molecular identifiers were incorporated into the prepared TCRbeta library. TCRdb fed the PCR reads into MiXCR, producing one record per CDR3 protein. The repertoire holds hundreds of thousands of distinct CDR3 sequences, with 15% to 20% as singletons. The sample was PBMCs, mostly from graft donor cells, taken 360 days after TCRalphabeta/CD19-depleted stem cell transplant. Receptors originate from a male patient under 18 who had a stem cell transplant for acute lymphoblastic leukemia, so the T cells may come from the graft donor.

This clonotype was seen many times. This chain connects TRBV11-2 to TRBJ1-4; TRBD1 is a possible D gene (6 bases). The CDR3 contains 15 residues. With 1 base removed from V and 8 bases from J, the gap between germline ends came to 14 bases. Looked up from germline, CDR1 is SGHAT and CDR2 is FQNNGV. CDR3 coding DNA: TGTGCCAGCAGCTTAGGAGGGGGGGCAGTGGAAAAACTGTTTTTT. It translates to CASSLGGGAVEKLFF.

This clonotype showed up just a few times. The V and J genes are TRBV28 and TRBJ2-1; D may be TRBD2 (6 bases). The CDR3 is 13 residues long. The germline CDR1 and CDR2 sequences are MDHEN and SYDVKM. Trimming cost V 6 bases and J 8 bases, with 14 bases left between them. CDR3 region: CASSTLGGDEQFF. In nucleotides, the CDR3 is TGTGCCAGCAGCACCTTGGGAGGAGATGAGCAGTTCTTC. Supplemented by reference TRBV28 and TRBJ2-1, the full variable domain reads DVKVTQSSRYLVKRTGEKVFLECVQDMDHENMFWYRQDPGLGLRLIYFSYDVKMKEKGDIPEGYSVSREKKERFSLILESASTNQTSMYLCASSTLGGDEQFFGPGTRLTVL.

The sample holds a few counts of this clonotype. The chain combines TRBV12-3 or TRBV12-4 with TRBJ2-3; D possibly corresponds to TRBD1 (6 bases). The CDR3 covers 14 residues. The V end was cut by 0 bases, the J end by 8 bases, with 12 bases between. CDR3 region: CASSLAGATGTQYF. The CDR3 DNA reads TGTGCCAGCAGTTTAGCGGGGGCCACGGGTACGCAGTATTTT.

The gene calls are TRBV5-1 and TRBJ2-1; 7 bases agree with TRBD2. The CDR3 has 14 residues. Trimming removed 7 bases from V and 4 bases from J; junction bases left unmatched: 8. Germline V CDR1 and CDR2: SGHRS, YFSETQ. The DNA for the CDR3 is TGCGCCAGCGAGGTCGGCGGGAGTTACAATGAGCAGTTCTTC. Translating it yields CASEVGGSYNEQFF. Together with reference TRBV5-1 and TRBJ2-1, the CDR3 gives the full variable domain: KAGVTQTPRYLIKTRGQQVTLSCSPISGHRSVSWYQQTPGQGLQFLFEYFSETQRNKGNFPGRFSGRQFSNSRSEMNVSTLELGDSALYLCASEVGGSYNEQFFGPGTRLTVL.

This clonotype was counted ten times or more. The chain couples TRBV5-1 to TRBJ2-7; D gene unclear. V lost 0 bases, J lost 0 bases, and 1 base lay in between. This CDR3 has 12 residues. Germline assignment: CDR1 SGHRS and CDR2 YFSETQ. CDR3 region: CASSLVSYEQYF. As DNA, the CDR3 is TGCGCCAGCAGCTTGGTCTCCTACGAGCAGTACTTC.

This chain connects TRBV14 to TRBJ2-1; D may be TRBD2 (6 bases). This CDR3 region has 14 residues. Germline assignment: CDR1 SGHDN and CDR2 FVKESK. The germline V and J ends were trimmed by 2 bases and 5 bases, with 10 bases remaining between them. As DNA, the CDR3 is TGTGCCAGCAGCCAATCGGGACTCCACAATGAGCAGTTCTTC. Translating gives CASSQSGLHNEQFF.

This clonotype occurred once. The chain is built from TRBV7-6 and TRBJ1-1; possibly TRBD1 for D (5 bases). Germline CDR1 and CDR2: SGHVS and FNYEAQ. The CDR3 length is 13 residues. The germline V and J ends were trimmed by 5 bases and 7 bases, with 14 bases remaining between them. The CDR3 nucleotides are TGTGCCAGCAGCCCGGGGACTGCACTTGAAGCTTTCTTT. Residues: CASSPGTALEAFF.

The gene calls are TRBV6-1 and TRBJ1-1, with TRBD1 as a possible D gene (6 bases). The CDR3 runs to 16 residues. Germline V gene sequence: CDR1 MNHNS, CDR2 SASEGT. V shed 4 bases and J shed 7 bases, with 22 bases lying between them. CDR3 protein: CASSAYFGQLMIEAFF. The CDR3 bases are TGTGCCAGCAGTGCATATTTCGGACAGCTCATGATTGAAGCTTTCTTT.

This clonotype appeared a few times. The genes are TRBV5-5 and TRBJ2-1; no reliable D call. Trimming took 0 bases from V and 0 from J, leaving 10 bases between them. Germline-derived CDR1 and CDR2 are SGHKS and YYEKEE (reference sequence). The length of the CDR3 is 16 residues. The CDR3 is CASSLDFRVSYNEQFF. In DNA, the CDR3 is TGTGCCAGCAGCTTGGATTTTAGGGTCTCCTACAATGAGCAGTTCTTC. The variable domain in full, completed from reference TRBV5-5 and TRBJ2-1, reads DAGVTQSPTHLIKTRGQQVTLRCSPISGHKSVSWYQQVLGQGPQFIFQYYEKEERGRGNFPDRFSARQFPNYSSELNVNALLLGDSALYLCASSLDFRVSYNEQFFGPGTRLTVL.

About this clonotype: A single base separates this from a much larger clone, so it may be a read error. The chain is built from TRBV12-3 or TRBV12-4 and TRBJ1-2; D not resolved. The CDR3 runs to 12 residues. V dropped 4 bases and J dropped 4 bases, with 7 bases sitting between them. CDR3 sequence (DNA): TGTGCCAGCAGTTCCGGGATCTATGGCTACACCTTC. Translation gives CASSSGIYGYTF.

In its sample, this clonotype was seen a few times. V usage is TRBV18 and J usage is TRBJ2-3, with a possible D match to TRBD2 (5 bases). V was pared by 2 bases and J by 5 bases, with 11 bases between. The germline V gene encodes CDR1 KGHSH and CDR2 LQKENI. The CDR3 has 14 amino acids. The CDR3 DNA is TGTGCCAGCTCACCAGTGATACGGGGAGATACGCAGTATTTT. This gives the protein CASSPVIRGDTQYF.